The clone carrying this T cell receptor beta chain was observed once. Its antigen is currently unknown. The sample has other DNA sequences that encode this CDR3 too. Using immunoSEQ multiplex PCR, the repertoire was profiled, and TCRdb retains in-frame clones only, with some absent. The sample has roughly 2 million clones; around 95% are singletons. Per the germline V gene, CDR1 is MGHDK and CDR2 is SYGVNS. CDR3 length: 11 residues. The ends were cut back, 4 bases at V and 4 bases at J, with 5 bases in the middle. The record originates from a study of shared clonotypes between healthy human individuals. Overall study: Each donor's CD8 memory used one plate, CD8 naive two, each CD4 subset three. Findings and caveats of the study: Genetic and exposure-history diversity was limited by the small donor number.

Material: naive CD4+ T cells sorted from blood. Subset of the sample: CD45RA+ positively selected. The chain joins TRBV25-1 to TRBJ2-7; D is ambiguous. This clonotype was obtained from a man aged 18 to 30 in good health. The CDR3: CASSAYYEQYF. As DNA, the CDR3 is TGTGCCAGCAGTGCATATTACGAGCAGTACTTC.